This is a list of T cell receptor beta chains from one sample in a study of cytomegalovirus exposure and HLA in healthy donors. Clones were sequenced by immunoSEQ multiplex PCR, and TCRdb holds only the in-frame ones, with some missing. Among under 200,000 clones, around 79% were seen once, and the ten largest hold approximately 7%. Sequenced: PBMCs. These receptors were collected from a male donor in good health and CMV-seropositive. The CDR3 runs from the conserved cysteine through the conserved F or W. The order of the fields is CDR3 protein, CDR3 length, V gene.

CDR3 protein: CASSEEGAGSGQYF
CDR3 length: 14
V gene: TRBV6-1

CDR3 protein: CASSLGAGGNQPQHF
CDR3 length: 15
V gene: TRBV7-2

CDR3 protein: CATGPDLTGNYGYTF
CDR3 length: 15
V gene: TRBV7-9

CDR3 protein: CASSFAYEQYF
CDR3 length: 11
V gene: TRBV2

CDR3 protein: CASSEALRGLFF
CDR3 length: 12
V gene: TRBV2

CDR3 protein: CASSGGQVKSSYNSPLHF
CDR3 length: 18
V gene: TRBV6-1

CDR3 protein: CASSLRDRGFGEQYF
CDR3 length: 15
V gene: TRBV7-9

CDR3 protein: CASSPGSWGEQFF
CDR3 length: 13
V gene: TRBV28

CDR3 protein: CASSNPSEGDTEAFF
CDR3 length: 15
V gene: TRBV9

CDR3 protein: CASSFRGGAYEQYF
CDR3 length: 14
V gene: TRBV7-6

CDR3 protein: CASSAVPGGTYEQYF
CDR3 length: 15
V gene: TRBV7-8

CDR3 protein: CASSLSGNNEQFF
CDR3 length: 13
V gene: TRBV11-3

CDR3 protein: CAWSVTGYGYTF
CDR3 length: 12
V gene: TRBV30

CDR3 protein: CASSWVGTPNTEAFF
CDR3 length: 15
V gene: TRBV5-1

CDR3 protein: CASSGERLNQPQHF
CDR3 length: 14
V gene: TRBV2

CDR3 protein: CSVAGQGAFNEKLFF
CDR3 length: 15
V gene: TRBV29-1

CDR3 protein: CASSQDRWETQYF
CDR3 length: 13
V gene: TRBV4-2

CDR3 protein: CASSVQGADYGYTF
CDR3 length: 14
V gene: TRBV6-1

CDR3 protein: CASSGGRTGELFF
CDR3 length: 13
V gene: TRBV19

CDR3 protein: CASSQWAGEAFF
CDR3 length: 12
V gene: TRBV16

CDR3 protein: CASSYSTGYEQYF
CDR3 length: 13
V gene: TRBV6-5

CDR3 protein: CASGGGVAGNTIYF
CDR3 length: 14
V gene: TRBV9